This T cell receptor (beta chain) was recorded in a study of blood T cell repertoires in COVID-19. Study-wide background: Nucleic acid was either cDNA or gDNA, and it came from T cells, B-cell-depleted T cells, or PBMCs.

Authors' methods: By means of reference gene primer amplification, nucleated cell counts were estimated. Method: immunoSEQ multiplex PCR; TCRdb's copy keeps in-frame clones and lacks some. That table furnishes V, J and clone size, whereas the DNA furnished D and trimming. The table has 150,000 to 200,000 clones, around 90% seen once. The germline V gene has CDR1 SGHRS and CDR2 YFSETQ. The V segment lost 4 bases and the J segment 2 bases; nucleotides outside the gene matches: 7. This CDR3 is built from 15 residues. Sequencing was carried out using peripheral blood. This sequence joins TRBV5-1 and TRBJ1-1; TRBD1 matches 8 bases. The source of this sequence is a man aged 45-65 years with acute or convalescent COVID-19. CDR3 sequence reads: CASSRRQGRNTEAFF. CDR3 sequence (DNA): TGCGCCAGCAGCAGAAGACAGGGGAGAAACACTGAAGCTTTCTTT.